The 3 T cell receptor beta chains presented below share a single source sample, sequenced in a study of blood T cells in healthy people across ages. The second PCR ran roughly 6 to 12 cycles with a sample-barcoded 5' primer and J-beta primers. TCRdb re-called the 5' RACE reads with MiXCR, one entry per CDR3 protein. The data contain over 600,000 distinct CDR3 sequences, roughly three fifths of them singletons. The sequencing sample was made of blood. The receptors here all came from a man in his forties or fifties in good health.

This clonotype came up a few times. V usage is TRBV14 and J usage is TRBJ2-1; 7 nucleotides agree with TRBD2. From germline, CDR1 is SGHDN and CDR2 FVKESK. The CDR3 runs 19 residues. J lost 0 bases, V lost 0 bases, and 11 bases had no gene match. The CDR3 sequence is CASSQDGELARSSYNEQFF. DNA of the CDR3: TGTGCCAGCAGCCAAGATGGGGAACTAGCGAGGAGCTCCTACAATGAGCAGTTCTTC. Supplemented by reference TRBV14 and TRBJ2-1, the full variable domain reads EAGVTQFPSHSVIEKGQTVTLRCDPISGHDNLYWYRRVMGKEIKFLLHFVKESKQDESGMPNNRFLAERTGGTYSTLKVQPAELEDSGVYFCASSQDGELARSSYNEQFFGPGTRLTVL.

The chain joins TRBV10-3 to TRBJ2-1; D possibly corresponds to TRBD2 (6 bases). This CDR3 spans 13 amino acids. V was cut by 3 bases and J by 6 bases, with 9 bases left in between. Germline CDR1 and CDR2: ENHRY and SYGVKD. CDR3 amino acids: CAISDLGSNEQFF. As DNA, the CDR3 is TGTGCCATCAGTGATCTCGGGAGCAATGAGCAGTTCTTC.

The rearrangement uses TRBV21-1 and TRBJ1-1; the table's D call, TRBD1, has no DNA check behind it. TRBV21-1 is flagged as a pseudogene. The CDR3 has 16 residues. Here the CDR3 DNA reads TGTGCCAGCAGCAAGATGGACAGGGAAATGAACACTGAAGCTTTCTTT. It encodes CASSKMDREMNTEAFF.